This T cell receptor (beta chain) originates from a study of a mutant IDH1 vaccine in newly diagnosed glioma. The overall study: Treated patients were roughly 62% male, about 38% female, mean age about 41 years. Patients were pretreated with radiotherapy, temozolomide, or both, mostly both.

Sequenced by immunoSEQ multiplex PCR; TCRdb stores in-frame clones only, minus some. This table has some 67,000 clones, 65% to 85% appearing once. Indicated time point: baseline, week 1 (first vaccination visit). As for treatment: pre-vaccination baseline after standard-of-care therapy. Each tumor in the donors was a new WHO grade 3 or 4 astrocytoma, IDH1-mutant and ATRX-lost. This specimen was peripheral blood mononuclear cells (PBMCs), taken from a glioma patient treated with radiotherapy, temozolomide or both. The sequence was collected from a woman between 18 and 29 years old with glioma. Some clones in this sample may be carry-over from other donors' samples.

DNA of the CDR3: TGTGCCAGCACCAATCGGTTCCGGGGGGGCCGCACAGATACGCAGTATTTT. Protein: CASTNRFRGGRTDTQYF. The genes are TRBV5-4 and TRBJ2-3; 8 nucleotides line up with TRBD2. Trimming took 6 bases from V and 1 from J; bases not matched to a gene: 13. The CDR3 runs to 17 residues. Germline V CDR1 and CDR2: SGHNT, YYREEE (reference sequence).